The 2 T cell receptor beta chains presented below share a single source sample, sequenced in a study of blood T cell repertoires in COVID-19. Sequencing was performed with immunoSEQ multiplex PCR; in TCRdb, only in-frame clones are kept and a portion is missing. The sample holds some 350,000 clones, around nine tenths seen once. Sample: peripheral blood. Source of these receptors: a woman in her 70s with COVID-19, enrolled during active disease.

V and J are TRBV29-1 and TRBJ2-1; possible D gene TRBD2, 5 bases. V lost 7 bases to trimming and J lost 7 bases, with 14 bases between them. This CDR3 is built from 12 residues. Germline-derived CDR1 and CDR2 are SQVTM and ANQGSEA. The CDR3 reads CSGKKTGNEQFF. The CDR3 DNA reads as TGCAGCGGTAAAAAAACGGGGAATGAGCAGTTCTTC.

Concerning this clone itself: Different DNA sequences within this sample yield the same CDR3. The chain links TRBV24-1 to TRBJ1-5; 10 bases align to TRBD1. Germline V CDR1 and CDR2: KGHDR, SFDVKD. The CDR3 is 15 amino acids. V lost 3 bases, J lost 5 bases, and 3 bases stayed unmatched. CDR3 protein: CATSDPGTGDQPQHF. The CDR3 bases are TGTGCCACCAGTGATCCCGGGACAGGGGATCAGCCCCAGCATTTT.